Below are 16 T cell receptor beta chains sequenced from a single sample in a study of glioma-infiltrating T cells after dendritic cell vaccination. Only in-frame clones appear in the TCRdb table, and some are missing; sequencing was by immunoSEQ multiplex PCR. There are about 100,000 clones in the sample; over 80% occur only once, and about 5% lies in the top ten. The time point denotes: after dendritic cell vaccination, including at tumor progression/relapse. This material consisted of blood, taken after dendritic cell vaccination. The receptor source for this set is a human donor with glioblastoma.

This clone was detected only once. The chain recombines TRBV5-5 with TRBJ1-5, with D possibly TRBD1 on 5 matching bases. V was clipped by 0 bases and J by 5 bases, with 9 bases between them. The CDR3 sequence is 14 residues long. Germline CDR1 reads SGHKS; CDR2 reads YYEKEE (reference sequence). In DNA form, the CDR3 reads TGTGCCAGCAGCTTGGAGGGGTCTGATCAGCCCCAGCATTTT. It translates to CASSLEGSDQPQHF.

J is TRBJ1-5 and V is TRBV4-1; 7 nucleotides align to TRBD1. CDR3 length: 18 amino acids. The J segment lost 3 bases and the V segment lost 0 bases, leaving 11 bases of the junction unmatched. Germline CDR1 MGHRA, CDR2 YSYEKL. DNA for the CDR3: TGCGCCAGCAGCCAAGATCTTTTGGGACAGCCCTTCAATCAGCCCCAGCATTTT. Translating it yields CASSQDLLGQPFNQPQHF.

This CDR3 reads CASSPRDRVGGYTF. CDR3 nucleotides: TGTGCCAGCTCACCACGAGACAGGGTAGGAGGCTACACCTTC. The rearrangement uses TRBV18 and TRBJ1-2, with 7 nucleotides matching TRBD1. Germline V CDR1 and CDR2: KGHSH, LQKENI. Trimming took 1 base from V and 8 from J; bases not matched to a gene: 7. This CDR3 comprises 14 residues. Together with reference TRBV18 and TRBJ1-2, the CDR3 gives the full variable domain: NAGVMQNPRHLVRRRGQEARLRCSPMKGHSHVYWYRQLPEEGLKFMVYLQKENIIDESGMPKERFSAEFPKEGPSILRIQQVVRGDSAAYFCASSPRDRVGGYTFGSGTRLTVV.

The chain recombines TRBV6-1 with TRBJ1-1, with D perhaps TRBD1 (5 bases). Germline loops: CDR1 MNHNS, CDR2 SASEGT. CDR3 length: 14 amino acids. The V end lost 4 bases, the J end lost 3 bases, and 12 bases lay between the germline ends. CDR3: CASSARVIDTEAFF. CDR3 coding DNA: TGTGCCAGCAGTGCCAGGGTCATCGACACTGAAGCTTTCTTT.

The rearrangement joins TRBV15 to TRBJ1-4; no firm D call. Trimming left V 5 bases short and J 4 bases short, with 14 bases between. Germline lookup yields CDR1 LNHNV and CDR2 YYDKDF (reference sequence). CDR3 length equals 15 residues. CDR3 DNA sequence: TGTGCCACCAGCTCCCCTCCGGCGGTTAATGAAAAACTGTTTTTT. Translation gives CATSSPPAVNEKLFF.

The gene calls are TRBV30 and TRBJ1-5; D remains ambiguous. V lost 5 bases to trimming and J lost 1 base, with 12 bases between them. Germline lookup yields CDR1 GTSNPN and CDR2 SVGIG (reference sequence). The CDR3 runs 14 residues. The CDR3 nucleotides are TGTGCCTGGGGCCAGGCGGGGAGCAATCAGCCCCAGCATTTT. Amino acids: CAWGQAGSNQPQHF.

The chain carries TRBV10-3 and TRBJ2-5; 8 bases line up with TRBD1. Germline V gene lookup returns CDR1 ENHRY and CDR2 SYGVKD. V trimming: 4 bases; J trimming: 5 bases; junction bases outside the gene matches: 15. CDR3 length: 17 residues. The chain's CDR3 is CAISAGQGSPPGETQYF. The DNA for the CDR3 is TGTGCCATCAGTGCCGGACAGGGTTCCCCACCTGGGGAGACCCAGTACTTC.

This clone has more than one count but fewer than ten. The V and J genes are TRBV18 and TRBJ1-2, with 7 bases that match TRBD1. This CDR3 comprises 13 residues. CDR1 and CDR2 (germline): KGHSH, LQKENI. V was pared by 3 bases and J by 2 bases, with 0 bases of the junction left unmatched. CDR3 nucleotide sequence: TGTGCCAGCTCACCGGACAGGAACTATGGCTACACCTTC. Protein: CASSPDRNYGYTF.

V and J are TRBV9 and TRBJ2-7, with TRBD1 matching 7 bases. The CDR3 is made up of 17 amino acids. Germline V gene lookup returns CDR1 SGDLS and CDR2 YYNGEE. J lost 1 base, V lost 4 bases, and 14 bases had no gene match. The CDR3 nucleotides are TGTGCCAGCAGCCCTGCGCATGACAGGGCCGGTTCCTACGAGCAGTACTTC. Translation: CASSPAHDRAGSYEQYF.

The J gene is TRBJ2-1, the V gene TRBV2; 11 bases fit TRBD2. Germline CDR1 SNHLY, CDR2 FYNNEI. CDR3 length: 14 amino acids. V lost 6 bases and J lost 4; bases outside the gene matches: 2. The CDR3 spells CASSGTSGYNEQFF. CDR3 nucleotides: TGTGCCAGCAGCGGGACTAGCGGTTACAATGAGCAGTTCTTC.

The rearrangement links TRBV4-1 to TRBJ2-7; D is possibly TRBD1 (5 bases). Germline V gene lookup returns CDR1 MGHRA and CDR2 YSYEKL. This CDR3 comprises 14 residues. With 1 base removed from V and 7 bases from J, the gap between germline ends came to 14 bases. CDR3 region: CASSQGQTSTEQYF. The CDR3 DNA is TGCGCCAGCAGCCAAGGACAGACCTCGACTGAGCAGTACTTC.

The J gene is TRBJ2-4, the V gene TRBV5-1; 9 bases are shared with TRBD1. V dropped 3 bases and J dropped 8; count of bases not matched to a gene: 6. The CDR3 runs 14 residues. Germline values: CDR1 SGHRS, CDR2 YFSETQ. The CDR3 spells CASSWGTGRDIQYF. The DNA of the CDR3 is TGCGCCAGCAGCTGGGGGACAGGGAGGGACATTCAGTACTTC.

This clone was counted between two and nine times. DNA of the CDR3: TGCGCCAGCAGCCCAGGGGCGGGAGGGCCCACAGATACGCAGTATTTT. It is translated as CASSPGAGGPTDTQYF. This chain joins TRBV5-1 and TRBJ2-3; 9 bases map to TRBD2. Looked up from germline, CDR1 is SGHRS and CDR2 is YFSETQ. This CDR3 contains 16 residues. J was trimmed by 2 bases and V by 4 bases; bases with no gene match: 8.

The chain couples TRBV27 to TRBJ1-1, with 8 bases identical to TRBD1. J gave up 4 bases and V 4 bases, and 5 bases lay outside the gene matches. Germline CDR1 reads MNHEY; CDR2 reads SMNVEV (reference sequence). This CDR3 contains 14 residues. The CDR3 DNA follows: TGTGCCAGCAGTTCTCAGGGGGCCATCACTGAAGCTTTCTTT. As protein: CASSSQGAITEAFF.

This clone occurred a few times. The chain combines TRBV30 with TRBJ2-3, with TRBD2 as a possible D gene (6 bases). Trimming pared 0 bases from V and 2 bases from J, leaving 12 bases between. The germline V gene encodes CDR1 GTSNPN and CDR2 SVGIG (reference sequence). This CDR3 has 15 amino acids. The CDR3 loop is CAWSVPGRVTDTQYF. The CDR3 DNA is TGTGCCTGGAGTGTACCCGGGAGAGTCACAGATACGCAGTATTTT.

The rearrangement links TRBV29-1 to TRBJ1-2, with D tentatively TRBD1 (5 bases). Trimming pared 5 bases from V and 4 bases from J, leaving 14 bases between. This CDR3 is 13 amino acids long. From germline, CDR1 is SQVTM and CDR2 ANQGSEA. CDR3 sequence reads: CSVSQGSSYGYTF. DNA for the CDR3: TGCAGCGTTAGTCAGGGTTCCAGCTATGGCTACACCTTC.